The 24 T cell receptor beta chains below were found in one sample sequenced in a study of T cell repertoires in cytomegalovirus infection. TCRdb passed the reads through MiXCR, listing each CDR3 protein once. The table lists around 200,000 distinct CDR3 sequences, roughly 17% of them singletons. Sequenced input: CD8+ T cells from PBMCs. These receptors all stem from a human donor in good health (CMV status not recorded). Some clones in this sample may be carry-over from other donors' samples.

This clonotype was detected only a few times. This sequence joins TRBV29-1 and TRBJ2-7; the match to TRBD2 covers 9 bases. Trimming at V came to 0 bases and at J to 1 base, leaving 7 bases not matched to a gene. The CDR3 covers 16 residues. Per germline, CDR1 SQVTM and CDR2 ANQGSEA. CDR3 sequence reads: CSVEDPRRGGSYEQYF. CDR3 nucleotide sequence: TGCAGCGTTGAAGATCCCCGGCGGGGGGGATCCTACGAGCAGTACTTC.

The sample holds a few counts of this clonotype. The CDR3 reads CASRPHKGGPTYEQYF. DNA of the CDR3: TGTGCCAGCAGACCTCACAAGGGCGGGCCTACCTACGAGCAGTACTTC. The rearrangement uses TRBV28 and TRBJ2-7; maybe TRBD2 (5 bases). The CDR3 is 16 residues long. The V gene's germline CDR1 is MDHEN and CDR2 SYDVKM. V lost 6 bases to trimming and J lost 2 bases, with 20 bases between them.

In this sample, this clonotype turned up a few times. The chain recombines TRBV6-2 or TRBV6-3 with TRBJ2-1; D not resolved. Germline CDR1 is MNHEY and CDR2 is SVGEGT. V lost 3 bases and J 6 bases, leaving 9 bases between the germline ends. The CDR3 is 13 residues long. This chain's CDR3 is CASSYLTFNEQFF. Written as DNA, the CDR3 is TGTGCCAGCAGTTATCTGACTTTCAATGAGCAGTTCTTC.

This chain connects TRBV28 to TRBJ1-1; 9 nucleotides line up with TRBD1. V shed 6 bases and J 2 bases; nucleotides not matched to a gene: 4. CDR1 and CDR2 from the germline V gene are MDHEN and SYDVKM. The CDR3 covers 14 residues. This chain's CDR3 is CASSHRGPNTEAFF. CDR3 coding DNA: TGTGCCAGCAGCCACAGGGGGCCTAACACTGAAGCTTTCTTT. Full variable domain (rest looked up from reference TRBV28 and TRBJ1-1): DVKVTQSSRYLVKRTGEKVFLECVQDMDHENMFWYRQDPGLGLRLIYFSYDVKMKEKGDIPEGYSVSREKKERFSLILESASTNQTSMYLCASSHRGPNTEAFFGQGTRLTVV.

The genes are TRBV4-1 and TRBJ1-6; TRBD1 is a possible D gene (6 bases). Trimming removed 2 bases from V and 7 bases from J, with 9 bases in between. The CDR3 is 14 amino acids. The germline gives CDR1 MGHRA, CDR2 YSYEKL. The CDR3 sequence is CASSQTGWNSPLHF. Here the CDR3 DNA reads TGCGCCAGCAGCCAAACAGGGTGGAATTCACCCCTCCACTTT.

This chain joins TRBV6-5 and TRBJ2-7; a possible D gene is TRBD1 (5 bases). Between the trimmed V and J ends, which lost 0 bases and 2 bases, there was a span of 14 bases. The CDR3 contains 16 residues. Germline V gene lookup returns CDR1 MNHEY and CDR2 SVGAGI. The CDR3 bases are TGTGCCAGCAGTTACTCAGCAGGGCGCCTCACCTACGAGCAGTACTTC. It is translated as CASSYSAGRLTYEQYF.

The gene calls are TRBV7-2 and TRBJ1-1; D possibly corresponds to TRBD1 (5 bases). The CDR3 consists of 17 residues. V was cut by 2 bases and J by 0 bases, with 16 bases left in between. Germline values: CDR1 SGHTA, CDR2 FQGNSA. The CDR3 coding sequence is TGTGCCAGCAGCTTACCCCGGGACGTGCCTCTGAACACTGAAGCTTTCTTT. This gives the protein CASSLPRDVPLNTEAFF.

This clonotype was found a few times. CDR3 sequence reads: CASSPTDRGYQPQHF. Here the CDR3 DNA reads TGTGCCAGCAGTCCTACGGACAGGGGGTATCAGCCCCAGCATTTT. The V and J genes are TRBV27 and TRBJ1-5, with 10 bases identical to TRBD1. Looked up from germline, CDR1 is MNHEY and CDR2 is SMNVEV (reference sequence). There are 15 residues in the CDR3. V shed 5 bases and J 5 bases; nucleotides not matched to a gene: 6.

The J gene is TRBJ1-1, the V gene TRBV7-2; no firm D call. Trimming took 4 bases from V and 0 from J, leaving 15 bases between them. CDR1 SGHTA and CDR2 FQGNSA come from the germline V gene. The CDR3 consists of 16 residues. The CDR3 nucleotides are TGTGCCAGCAGCTCGCCTCCACAGATTATGAACACTGAAGCTTTCTTT. It encodes CASSSPPQIMNTEAFF.

The chain links TRBV6-6 to TRBJ2-1; D possibly uses TRBD1 or TRBD2 (5 bases each). The V gene lost 6 bases and the J gene lost 16 bases, with 13 bases spanning the gap. From germline, CDR1 is MNHNY and CDR2 SVGAGI (reference sequence). The CDR3 has 10 amino acids. This CDR3 reads CASRGVRSFF. The CDR3 bases are TGTGCCAGCAGGGGGGTGCGTAGTTTCTTC.

This chain joins TRBV7-8 and TRBJ2-3; D not certain. The CDR3 spans 14 residues. V dropped 6 bases and J dropped 4 bases, with 14 bases sitting between them. Germline CDR1 and CDR2: SGHVS and FQNEAQ. The CDR3 region is CASRRIGVPDTQYF. DNA for the CDR3: TGTGCCAGCAGGCGCATCGGAGTCCCAGATACGCAGTATTTT.

This clonotype was seen more than once but under ten times. The J gene is TRBJ1-2, the V gene TRBV6-6; weak D call: TRBD1 (6 bases). The germline CDR1 and CDR2 sequences are MNHNY and SVGAGI (reference sequence). The CDR3 has 13 residues. Deletions cut 6 bases from V and 8 bases from J, with 16 bases between. Here the CDR3 reads CASSQLYREGYTF. The CDR3 DNA reads as TGTGCCAGCAGCCAACTATACAGGGAAGGCTACACCTTC.

This chain links TRBV29-1 with TRBJ1-1; 10 bases line up with TRBD1. The CDR3 contains 14 residues. Per the germline V gene, CDR1 is SQVTM and CDR2 is ANQGSEA. J lost 1 base, V lost 8 bases, and 7 bases had no gene match. As DNA, the CDR3 is TGCAGCTTACGACAGGGGGCTAGGAACACTGAAGCTTTCTTT. Translated: CSLRQGARNTEAFF.

The gene calls are TRBV6-2 or TRBV6-3 and TRBJ2-2, with D possibly TRBD1 on 6 matching bases. The CDR3 runs 14 residues. The germline CDR1 and CDR2 sequences are MNHEY and SVGEGT. The germline V and J ends were trimmed by 2 bases and 6 bases, with 10 bases remaining between them. This chain's CDR3 is CASSYGTRAGELFF. CDR3 in DNA: TGTGCCAGCAGTTACGGGACAAGAGCCGGGGAGCTGTTTTTT.

This clonotype came up a few times. The chain employs TRBV29-1 and TRBJ2-1; TRBD1 matches at 10 bases. The germline V gene has CDR1 SQVTM and CDR2 ANQGSEA. V gave up 6 bases and J gave up 8 bases; unmatched junction bases: 7. This CDR3 contains 13 residues. The CDR3 DNA is TGCAGCGTCCCGGGACAGGGGTTCTATGAGCAGTTCTTC. It yields the protein CSVPGQGFYEQFF.

The chain's CDR3 is CASSRAEGSPLHF. CDR3 in DNA: TGTGCCAGCAGCCGAGCCGAGGGTTCACCCCTCCACTTT. The chain links TRBV7-2 to TRBJ1-6; no reliable D call. V was clipped by 5 bases and J by 9 bases, with 11 bases between them. The CDR3 is 13 residues long. CDR1 is SGHTA, CDR2 FQGNSA, per germline.

The chain couples TRBV20-1 to TRBJ1-2; 10 bases match TRBD1. Trimming took 2 bases from V and 4 from J; bases not matched to a gene: 10. CDR1 DFQATT and CDR2 SNEGSKA come from the germline V gene (reference sequence). CDR3 length equals 16 residues. The CDR3 is CSARLDRGYPPYGYTF. CDR3 sequence (DNA): TGCAGTGCTAGACTGGACAGGGGGTATCCTCCCTATGGCTACACCTTC.

This clonotype was seen more than once but under ten times. This chain joins TRBV20-1 and TRBJ1-1, with 7 nucleotides matching TRBD1. The CDR3 has 14 residues. With 8 bases clipped from V and 8 bases from J, the junction kept 17 bases outside the gene matches. Germline lookup yields CDR1 DFQATT and CDR2 SNEGSKA (reference sequence). The CDR3 here is CSSQGFRIHPEAFF. The CDR3 DNA follows: TGCAGTTCACAGGGGTTTCGGATCCACCCGGAAGCTTTCTTT.

This chain uses TRBV29-1 with TRBJ2-1; 9 positions match TRBD2. The CDR3 has 18 residues. Germline values: CDR1 SQVTM, CDR2 ANQGSEA. The V and J ends lost 0 bases and 5 bases, in that order; junction bases with no gene match: 14. The CDR3 sequence is CSVEDRGTIAGADNEQFF. CDR3 DNA: TGCAGCGTTGAAGATCGGGGGACGATAGCGGGGGCAGACAATGAGCAGTTCTTC.

The V gene is TRBV6-2 or TRBV6-3, the J gene TRBJ1-1; D is ambiguous. In germline, CDR1 is MNHEY, CDR2 SVGEGT. The CDR3 is made up of 12 amino acids. Trimming removed 11 bases at V and 4 bases at J, with 14 bases between. The CDR3 bases are TGTGCCCGCACTCCGGGTGCCACTGAAGCTTTCTTT. Its protein product is CARTPGATEAFF.

The chain employs TRBV28 and TRBJ2-4; either TRBD1 or TRBD2 may fit D (6 bases each). Per germline, CDR1 MDHEN and CDR2 SYDVKM. The V end lost 8 bases, the J end lost 0 bases, and 14 bases lay between the germline ends. The CDR3 spans 15 residues. CDR3 region: CASFSGAGAKNIQYF. The CDR3 DNA follows: TGTGCCAGCTTCTCGGGGGCCGGAGCCAAAAACATTCAGTACTTC.

The sample holds a few counts of this clonotype. The CDR3 sequence is CASSQANGGEQFF. The CDR3 nucleotides are TGTGCCAGCAGCCAAGCAAACGGGGGTGAGCAGTTCTTC. The V gene is TRBV14, the J gene TRBJ2-1; D possibly corresponds to TRBD2 (6 bases). Germline loops: CDR1 SGHDN, CDR2 FVKESK. This CDR3 spans 13 amino acids. Trimming removed 1 base at V and 9 bases at J, with 10 bases between.

This rearrangement joins TRBV11-3 to TRBJ2-5, with a weak D call TRBD1 (5 bases). CDR1 and CDR2 (germline): SGHNT, YENEEA. The length of the CDR3 is 17 residues. V was trimmed by 4 bases and J by 3 bases, leaving 21 bases between them. The CDR3 protein is CASSSGHTRTSEETQYF. The CDR3 DNA is TGTGCCAGCAGCTCCGGTCACACAAGGACAAGCGAAGAGACCCAGTACTTC.

The rearrangement joins TRBV28 to TRBJ2-2, with 8 bases identical to TRBD2. Losses at the gene ends were 3 bases for V and 3 bases for J; bases not matched to a gene: 3. This CDR3 spans 15 amino acids. Germline V CDR1 and CDR2: MDHEN, SYDVKM. This CDR3 reads CASSLRGDYTGELFF. CDR3 DNA: TGTGCCAGCAGTTTGCGGGGGGACTACACCGGGGAGCTGTTTTTT.